One sample yielded the 17 T cell receptor beta chains listed below, sequenced in a study of blood T cells in healthy people across ages. Primed by a sample-barcoded 5' primer and a J-beta primer mix, a second PCR proceeded for about 7 to 11 cycles. TCRdb re-called the 5' RACE reads with MiXCR, one entry per CDR3 protein. The profile shows about 1.6 million distinct CDR3 sequences, about 31% of them singletons. The sample was blood. These receptor sequences come from a woman in her thirties in good health.

Note on this clonotype: It may be a read error: a sequence one base away is much more abundant. The rearrangement joins TRBV29-1 to TRBJ2-1, with 8 bases lining up with TRBD1. Matching the DNA end better, TRBJ2-7 makes the J call doubtful. The CDR3 spans 18 residues. Germline values: CDR1 SQVTM, CDR2 ANQGSEA. CDR3 DNA sequence: TGCAGCGTCCAGGGTTCTCAGGGGGCTCACCTCTCCTACAATGAGCAGTACTTC. Protein: CSVQGSQGAHLSYNEQYF.

This clonotype was observed a few times. V gene TRBV3-1 combines with J gene TRBJ1-1; D is uncertain. V was shortened by 0 bases and J by 0 bases, with 14 bases between the two germline ends. CDR1 is LGHDT and CDR2 is YNNKEL in the germline V gene (reference sequence). This CDR3 has 17 amino acids. For the CDR3, the DNA is TGTGCCAGCAGCCAAGATATGGCCGGATTAATGAACACTGAAGCTTTCTTT. This encodes CASSQDMAGLMNTEAFF. The variable domain in full, completed from reference TRBV3-1 and TRBJ1-1, reads DTAVSQTPKYLVTQMGNDKSIKCEQNLGHDTMYWYKQDSKKFLKIMFSYNNKELIINETVPNRFSPKSPDKAHLNLHINSLELGDSAVYFCASSQDMAGLMNTEAFFGQGTRLTVV.

The genes are TRBV10-1 and TRBJ2-3, with a possible D match to TRBD2 (5 bases). Between the trimmed V and J ends, which lost 2 bases and 5 bases, there was a span of 8 bases. There are 13 residues in the CDR3. The germline V gene has CDR1 WNHNN and CDR2 SYGVQD (reference sequence). CDR3 sequence reads: CASSEPRGDTQYF. DNA of the CDR3: TGCGCCAGCAGTGAGCCTCGGGGAGATACGCAGTATTTT.

The chain recombines TRBV5-4 with TRBJ1-1; D gene unclear. Germline V gives CDR1 SGHNT, CDR2 YYREEE (reference sequence). The CDR3 spans 14 residues. The germline V and J ends were trimmed by 4 bases and 1 base, with 11 bases remaining between them. CDR3: CASSRTDGNTEAFF. DNA of the CDR3: TGTGCCAGCAGCCGAACGGACGGGAACACTGAAGCTTTCTTT. The full variable domain, completed using reference TRBV5-4 and TRBJ1-1, is ETGVTQSPTHLIKTRGQQVTLRCSSQSGHNTVSWYQQALGQGPQFIFQYYREEENGRGNFPPRFSGLQFPNYSSELNVNALELDDSALYLCASSRTDGNTEAFFGQGTRLTVV.

This clonotype was observed a few times. The V call is TRBV30, the J call TRBJ2-5; no firm D call. Trimming shortened V by 0 bases and J by 1 base, and 12 bases separated the two germline ends. The CDR3 runs to 15 residues. CDR1 is GTSNPN, CDR2 SVGIG, per germline (reference sequence). The CDR3 sequence is CAWSVIELPQETQYF. CDR3 sequence (DNA): TGTGCCTGGAGTGTAATCGAACTTCCCCAAGAGACCCAGTACTTC.

The genes are TRBV6-6 and TRBJ2-1; maybe TRBD1 (6 bases). Trimming removed 4 bases at V and 0 bases at J, with 13 bases between. CDR3 length: 16 residues. The germline V gene has CDR1 MNHNY and CDR2 SVGAGI (reference sequence). The CDR3 loop is CASSSTGPSSYNEQFF. Written as DNA, the CDR3 is TGTGCCAGCAGTTCTACAGGGCCCAGCTCCTACAATGAGCAGTTCTTC.

This chain connects TRBV25-1 to TRBJ1-2; the D is unclear. Trimming stripped 6 bases from V and 4 bases from J, with 18 bases between. Germline V lookup: CDR1 MGHDK, CDR2 SYGVNS. The CDR3 totals 15 residues. CDR3 nucleotides: TGTGCCAGCAGCGAAGGCGCGAGGGATGGCTATGGCTACACCTTC. This translates into CASSEGARDGYGYTF.

Only a few counts were recorded for this clonotype. V and J are TRBV10-3 and TRBJ2-5; TRBD2 aligns across 7 bases. Germline lookup yields CDR1 ENHRY and CDR2 SYGVKD. The CDR3 runs to 16 residues. V was pared by 0 bases and J by 2 bases, with 6 bases of the junction left unmatched. CDR3 in amino acids: CAISESVAGAQETQYF. CDR3 bases: TGTGCCATCAGTGAGTCCGTTGCGGGAGCTCAAGAGACCCAGTACTTC.

The sample holds a few counts of this clonotype. The gene calls are TRBV20-1 and TRBJ2-3, with D maybe TRBD2 (7 bases). The germline V gene encodes CDR1 DFQATT and CDR2 SNEGSKA (reference sequence). V lost 3 bases and J 0 bases, leaving 13 bases between the germline ends. CDR3 length equals 15 residues. For the CDR3, the DNA is TGCAGTGCTAGTATGAGGGGGGGGAGCACAGATACGCAGTATTTT. Amino acid sequence: CSASMRGGSTDTQYF.

There are a few counts of this clonotype. The J gene is TRBJ1-1, the V gene TRBV9, with 7 bases identical to TRBD1. Trimming took 4 bases from V and 10 from J; bases not matched to a gene: 10. The CDR3 is 13 amino acids. Germline CDR1 SGDLS, CDR2 YYNGEE. CDR3 sequence reads: CASSSHADRVAFF. The CDR3 nucleotides read TGTGCCAGCAGCTCCCATGCCGACAGGGTAGCTTTCTTT. Drawing the rest from reference TRBV9 and TRBJ1-1, the complete variable domain is DSGVTQTPKHLITATGQRVTLRCSPRSGDLSVYWYQQSLDQGLQFLIQYYNGEERAKGNILERFSAQQFPDLHSELNLSSLELGDSALYFCASSSHADRVAFFGQGTRLTVV.

This clonotype has only a few counts. The rearrangement joins TRBV5-1 to TRBJ2-5; D might be TRBD1 (5 bases). Trimming cost V 2 bases and J 0 bases, with 8 bases left between them. Germline values: CDR1 SGHRS, CDR2 YFSETQ. The CDR3 spans 14 residues. The CDR3 bases are TGCGCCAGCAGCTTTGGGGCAGACCAAGAGACCCAGTACTTC. This gives the protein CASSFGADQETQYF.

In its sample, this clonotype was seen many times. The chain combines TRBV7-9 with TRBJ2-1; unclear D gene. Trimming shortened V by 0 bases and J by 8 bases, and 5 bases separated the two germline ends. This CDR3 spans 12 amino acids. Germline V CDR1 and CDR2: SEHNR, FQNEAQ (reference sequence). For the CDR3, the DNA is TGTGCCAGCAGCTTAGCGTGGGATGAGCAGTTCTTC. It specifies CASSLAWDEQFF.

V and J are TRBV7-7 and TRBJ1-4, with unresolved D. CDR1 and CDR2 from the germline V gene are SSHAT and FNYEAQ (reference sequence). This CDR3 comprises 16 residues. The ends were cut back, 1 base at V and 3 bases at J, with 12 bases in the middle. The CDR3 protein is CASSLGTTGANEKLFF. The CDR3 bases are TGTGCCAGCAGCTTAGGCACCACCGGGGCTAATGAAAAACTGTTTTTT.

The chain couples TRBV20-1 to TRBJ1-5; D not certain. With 6 bases removed from V and 1 base from J, the gap between germline ends came to 19 bases. CDR1 is DFQATT and CDR2 is SNEGSKA in the germline V gene (reference sequence). This CDR3 has 16 amino acids. The CDR3 region is CSAVKGPITSNQPQHF. In DNA form, the CDR3 reads TGCAGTGCCGTAAAGGGCCCTATCACAAGCAATCAGCCCCAGCATTTT.

Regarding this clonotype: The junction departs from germline at one end; a sequencing error may be responsible. The V gene is TRBV5-1, the J gene TRBJ2-2; tentative D call: TRBD2 (5 bases). Germline V CDR1 and CDR2: SGHRS, YFSETQ. The CDR3 loop spans 15 amino acids. In DNA, the CDR3 is TGCGCCAGCCTCCAAACCTCTGGGTACACCGGGGAGCGGTTTTTT. It specifies CASLQTSGYTGERFF.

J is TRBJ2-1 and V is TRBV6-1; 7 bases align to TRBD2. The V and J ends lost 6 bases and 3 bases, in that order; junction bases with no gene match: 11. Germline assignment: CDR1 MNHNS and CDR2 SASEGT. This CDR3 comprises 16 residues. CDR3 region: CASSHGTAGVYNEQFF. Written as DNA, the CDR3 is TGTGCCAGCAGCCACGGGACCGCGGGGGTCTACAATGAGCAGTTCTTC.

The rearrangement joins TRBV9 to TRBJ2-1, with D possibly being TRBD2 (6 bases). This CDR3 region has 15 residues. The germline CDR1 and CDR2 sequences are SGDLS and YYNGEE. V was pared by 0 bases and J by 13 bases, with 20 bases between. CDR3 coding DNA: TGTGCCAGCAGCGTAGGAGGAGGGGAACGTCGTGAACAGTTCTTC. It specifies CASSVGGGERREQFF.